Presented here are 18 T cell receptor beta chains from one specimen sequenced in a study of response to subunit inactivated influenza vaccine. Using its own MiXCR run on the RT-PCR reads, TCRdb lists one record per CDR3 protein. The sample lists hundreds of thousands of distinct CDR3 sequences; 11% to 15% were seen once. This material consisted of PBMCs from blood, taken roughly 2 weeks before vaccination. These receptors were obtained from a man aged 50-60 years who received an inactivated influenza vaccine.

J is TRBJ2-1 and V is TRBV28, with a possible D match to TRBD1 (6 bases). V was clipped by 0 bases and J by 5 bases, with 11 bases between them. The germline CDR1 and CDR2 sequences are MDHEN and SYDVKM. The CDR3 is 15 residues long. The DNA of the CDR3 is TGTGCCAGCAGTTTATGGGGGGCGGACGACAATGAGCAGTTCTTC. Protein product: CASSLWGADDNEQFF.

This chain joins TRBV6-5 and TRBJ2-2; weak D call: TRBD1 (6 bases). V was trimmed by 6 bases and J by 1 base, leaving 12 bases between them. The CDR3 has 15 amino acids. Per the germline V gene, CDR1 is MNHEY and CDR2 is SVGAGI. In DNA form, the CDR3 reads TGTGCCAGCAGATACGGGACACTGAACACCGGGGAGCTGTTTTTT. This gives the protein CASRYGTLNTGELFF.

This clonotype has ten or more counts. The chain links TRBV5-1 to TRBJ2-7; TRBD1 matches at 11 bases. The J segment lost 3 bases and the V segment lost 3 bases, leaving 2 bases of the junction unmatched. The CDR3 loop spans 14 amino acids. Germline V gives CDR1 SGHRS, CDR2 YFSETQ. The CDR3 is CASSWGTGGYEQYF. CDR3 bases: TGCGCCAGCAGCTGGGGGACAGGGGGCTACGAGCAGTACTTC.

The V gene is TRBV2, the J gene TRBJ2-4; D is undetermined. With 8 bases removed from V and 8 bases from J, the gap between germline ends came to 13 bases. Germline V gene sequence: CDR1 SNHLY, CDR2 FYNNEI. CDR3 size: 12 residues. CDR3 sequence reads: CASRPVLDIQYF. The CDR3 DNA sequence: TGTGCCAGCCGTCCCGTTCTGGACATTCAGTACTTC.

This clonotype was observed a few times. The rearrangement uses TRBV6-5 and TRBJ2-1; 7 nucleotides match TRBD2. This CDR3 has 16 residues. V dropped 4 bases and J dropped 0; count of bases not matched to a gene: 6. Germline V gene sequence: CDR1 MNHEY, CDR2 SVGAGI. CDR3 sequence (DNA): TGTGCCAGCAGTTTCACTAGCGCGAGCTCCTACAATGAGCAGTTCTTC. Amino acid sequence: CASSFTSASSYNEQFF.

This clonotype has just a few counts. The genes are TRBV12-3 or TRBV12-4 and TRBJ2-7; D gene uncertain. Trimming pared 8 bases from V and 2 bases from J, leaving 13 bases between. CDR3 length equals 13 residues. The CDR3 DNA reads TGTGCCAGCTTACAACTGGGGACCTACGAGCAGTACTTC. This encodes CASLQLGTYEQYF.

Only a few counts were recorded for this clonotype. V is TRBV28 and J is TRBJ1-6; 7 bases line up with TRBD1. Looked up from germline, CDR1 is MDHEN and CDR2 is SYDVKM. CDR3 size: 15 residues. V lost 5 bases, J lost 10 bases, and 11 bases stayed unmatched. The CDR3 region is CASSTPTGRLSPLHF. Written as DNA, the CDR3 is TGTGCCAGCAGTACGCCGACAGGGAGATTGTCACCCCTCCACTTT. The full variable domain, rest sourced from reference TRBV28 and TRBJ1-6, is DVKVTQSSRYLVKRTGEKVFLECVQDMDHENMFWYRQDPGLGLRLIYFSYDVKMKEKGDIPEGYSVSREKKERFSLILESASTNQTSMYLCASSTPTGRLSPLHFGNGTRLTVT.

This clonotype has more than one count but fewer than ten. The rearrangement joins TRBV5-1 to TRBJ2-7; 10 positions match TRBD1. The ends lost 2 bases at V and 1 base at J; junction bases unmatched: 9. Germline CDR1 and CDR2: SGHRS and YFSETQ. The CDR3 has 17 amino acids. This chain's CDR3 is CASSFTGTGAPSYEQYF. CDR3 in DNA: TGCGCCAGCAGCTTTACCGGGACAGGGGCCCCATCCTACGAGCAGTACTTC.

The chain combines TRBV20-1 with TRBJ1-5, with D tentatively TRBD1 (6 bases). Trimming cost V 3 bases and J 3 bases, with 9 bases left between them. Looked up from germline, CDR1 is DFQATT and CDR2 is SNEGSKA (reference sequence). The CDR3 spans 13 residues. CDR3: CSARAGANQPQHF. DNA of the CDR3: TGCAGTGCTAGGGCAGGGGCCAATCAGCCCCAGCATTTT.

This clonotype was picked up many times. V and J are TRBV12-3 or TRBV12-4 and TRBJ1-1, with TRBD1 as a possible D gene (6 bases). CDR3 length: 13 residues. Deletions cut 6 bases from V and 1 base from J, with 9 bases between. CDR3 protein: CASRGQSNTEAFF. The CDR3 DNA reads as TGTGCCAGCAGGGGACAATCGAACACTGAAGCTTTCTTT.

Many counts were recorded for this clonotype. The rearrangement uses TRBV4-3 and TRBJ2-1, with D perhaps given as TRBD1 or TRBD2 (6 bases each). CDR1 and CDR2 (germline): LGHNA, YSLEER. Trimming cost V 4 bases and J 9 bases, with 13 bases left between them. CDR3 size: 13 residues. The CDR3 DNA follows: TGCGCCAGCAGCCTCGTGCCGGGGGCTGAGCAGTTCTTC. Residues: CASSLVPGAEQFF.

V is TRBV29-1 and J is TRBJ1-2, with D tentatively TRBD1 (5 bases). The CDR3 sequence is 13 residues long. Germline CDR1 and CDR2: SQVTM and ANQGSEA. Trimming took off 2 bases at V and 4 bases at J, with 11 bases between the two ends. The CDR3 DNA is TGCAGCGTTGAACGTGGGGGAGGCTATGGCTACACCTTC. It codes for CSVERGGGYGYTF.

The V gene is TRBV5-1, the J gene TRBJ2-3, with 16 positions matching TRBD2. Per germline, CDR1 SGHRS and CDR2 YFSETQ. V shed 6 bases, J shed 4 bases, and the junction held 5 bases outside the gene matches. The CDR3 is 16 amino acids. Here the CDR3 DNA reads TGCGCCAGCATCCCGGGACTAGCGGGAGGGCCAGATACGCAGTATTTT. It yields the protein CASIPGLAGGPDTQYF.

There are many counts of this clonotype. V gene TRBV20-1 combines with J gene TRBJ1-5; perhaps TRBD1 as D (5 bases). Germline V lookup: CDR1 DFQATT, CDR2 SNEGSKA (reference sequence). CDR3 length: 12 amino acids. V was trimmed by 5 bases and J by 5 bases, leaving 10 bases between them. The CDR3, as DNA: TGCAGTGCTCCCAGGGAGGATCAGCCCCAGCATTTT. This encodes CSAPREDQPQHF.

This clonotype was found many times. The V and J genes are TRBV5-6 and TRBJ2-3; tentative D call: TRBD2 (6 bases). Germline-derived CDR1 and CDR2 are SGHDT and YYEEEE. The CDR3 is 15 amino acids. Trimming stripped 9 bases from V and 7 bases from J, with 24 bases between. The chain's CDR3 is CATKLGQGGLNTQYF. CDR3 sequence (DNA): TGTGCCACTAAGCTTGGCCAGGGCGGACTAAATACGCAGTATTTT.

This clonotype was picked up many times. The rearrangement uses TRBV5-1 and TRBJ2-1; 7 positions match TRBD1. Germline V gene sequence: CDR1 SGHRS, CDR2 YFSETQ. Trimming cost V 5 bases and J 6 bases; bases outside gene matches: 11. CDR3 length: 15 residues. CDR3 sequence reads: CASSHTGTAPNEQFF. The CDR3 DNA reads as TGCGCCAGCAGTCACACCGGGACAGCCCCCAATGAGCAGTTCTTC.

Here the CDR3 reads CSVATAPYEQYF. CDR3 sequence (DNA): TGCAGCGTTGCGACAGCCCCCTACGAGCAGTACTTC. The chain uses TRBV29-1 and TRBJ2-7; TRBD1 is a possible D gene (5 bases). The V gene lost 4 bases and the J gene lost 2 bases, with 9 bases spanning the gap. Germline V gene sequence: CDR1 SQVTM, CDR2 ANQGSEA. The CDR3 runs 12 residues.

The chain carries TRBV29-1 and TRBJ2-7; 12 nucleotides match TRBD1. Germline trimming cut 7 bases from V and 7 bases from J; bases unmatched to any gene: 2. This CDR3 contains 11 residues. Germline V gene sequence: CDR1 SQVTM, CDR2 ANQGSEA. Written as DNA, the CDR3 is TGCAGCGGGGGACAGGGGGCTGAGCAGTACTTC. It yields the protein CSGGQGAEQYF.